This section outlines one T cell receptor beta chain sequence together with its context. Assay used: immunoSEQ multiplex PCR; TCRdb lists only in-frame clones, some missing. The sample gives around 200,000 clones, around four fifths of which show up once; around a sixth is in the top ten. This sample is part of a study of blood T cell repertoires in COVID-19. The CDR3 totals 15 residues. Looked up from germline, CDR1 is LGHNA and CDR2 is YSLEER. J was trimmed by 4 bases and V by 4 bases; bases with no gene match: 7. The receptor was derived from a woman of 80 years or more with active or convalescent COVID-19. V and J are TRBV4-3 and TRBJ1-1; 9 positions agree with TRBD1. The specimen was peripheral blood. As DNA, the CDR3 is TGCGCCAGCAGCCCAAAACAGGGGGCTGGCACTGAAGCTTTCTTT. This sequence encodes CASSPKQGAGTEAFF.